This T cell receptor beta chain was documented in a study of T cell clonotyping in hematopoietic cell transplantation. Germline CDR1 reads MNHEY; CDR2 reads SVGAGI. Trimming cost V 0 bases and J 8 bases, with 11 bases left between them. The CDR3 is made up of 13 amino acids. The assay was immunoSEQ multiplex PCR, and TCRdb's table has in-frame clones only and misses some. Here the sample spans 10,000 to 15,000 clones, about nine tenths being singletons. The sequence was obtained from a female patient aged 50 to 65 who had an allogeneic stem cell transplant from an unrelated donor, so the T cells may come from the graft donor. Some clones in this sample may be carry-over from other donors' samples. Here the sequenced sample was PBMCs, taken 100 days after allogeneic stem cell transplant. V usage is TRBV6-5 and J usage is TRBJ2-7; unclear D gene. The CDR3 DNA reads as TGTGCCAGCAGTTACTCGAACAGCGCGAAGCAGTACGTC. This translates into CASSYSNSAKQYV.